A selection of T cell receptor beta chains follows, all from one sample in a study of cytomegalovirus exposure and HLA in healthy donors. Produced via immunoSEQ multiplex PCR; TCRdb's table is partial and in-frame only. The table lists roughly 130,000 clones, 83% of them singletons. The source material was PBMCs. Receptors were obtained from a girl aged 2 to 9 in good health and CMV-seronegative. CDR3s include the opening cysteine and the closing phenylalanine or tryptophan. Expanded clones are given a class, and other clones once, few, many or no size at all.

v_call clone_size cdr3_aa
TRBV6-5 once CASSYRGSETQYF
TRBV7-9 NA CASSSTSGGTDTQYF
TRBV29-1 once CSVTRGGATYGYTF
TRBV28 NA CASSLGQYTEAFF
TRBV4-1 NA CASSQLPGGPEAFF
TRBV30 NA CAWGGQGNSYYNSPLHF
TRBV4-2 few CASSQDRVAGSSYEQYF
TRBV7-9 NA CASGNLAGTAYNEQFF
TRBV7-2 NA CASSTTGTGNYEQYF
TRBV13 NA CASSLSGGPQETQYF
TRBV28 NA CASSLDGTGRGYTF
TRBV5-1 NA CASSLLTSSYEQYF
TRBV5-6 once CASSFLPGTGRSYEQYF
TRBV7-6 NA CASSPEVEGNEQFF
TRBV15 NA CATSRDLPKTTGGLFTDTQYF